This entry lists 20 T cell receptor beta chains sequenced from one sample in a study of prognosis after radiotherapy for stage I lung cancer. The genomic DNA TCR beta CDR3 region underwent two rounds of multiplex PCR. Gene-specific TRBV and TRBJ primers were used in PCR round one. TCRdb recomputed calls from the multiplex PCR reads with MiXCR, one row per CDR3 protein. In the table there are about 59,000 distinct CDR3 sequences, about a quarter of which are singletons. Sequencing used PBMCs, obtained before or after stereotactic body radiation therapy (not recorded which). These receptors originate from a donor at least 50 years old with non-small cell lung cancer.

Comments on this clonotype: With only one base between it and a far larger clone, this is likely a read error. This chain joins TRBV6-4 and TRBJ1-6; D uncertain. The length of the CDR3 is 14 residues. Germline loops: CDR1 MRHNA, CDR2 SNTAGT. Between the trimmed V and J ends, which lost 7 bases and 5 bases, there was a span of 12 bases. Here the CDR3 reads CASTSDTHNSPLHF. The CDR3 coding sequence is TGTGCCAGCACCTCCGACACACATAATTCACCCCTCCACTTT.

This clonotype was recorded at least ten times. The chain combines TRBV5-4 with TRBJ2-1; 11 bases line up with TRBD2. The ends lost 6 bases at V and 9 bases at J; junction bases unmatched: 14. Germline V CDR1 and CDR2: SGHNT, YYREEE (reference sequence). There are 16 residues in the CDR3. In DNA form, the CDR3 reads TGTGCCAGCAACCTGGCGGATAGCGGGGGGGCAGTTGAGCAGTTCTTC. Translating gives CASNLADSGGAVEQFF. Complete variable domain (other parts from reference TRBV5-4 and TRBJ2-1): ETGVTQSPTHLIKTRGQQVTLRCSSQSGHNTVSWYQQALGQGPQFIFQYYREEENGRGNFPPRFSGLQFPNYSSELNVNALELDDSALYLCASNLADSGGAVEQFFGPGTRLTVL.

This clonotype was counted many times. CDR3 in DNA: TGTGCCAGCAGCTTAGGGGGGGTCTACGAGCAGTACTTC. Amino acid sequence: CASSLGGVYEQYF. This sequence joins TRBV7-2 and TRBJ2-7; D possibly corresponds to TRBD2 (6 bases). The CDR3 covers 13 residues. V lost 1 base and J lost 3, with 7 bases in between. Germline CDR1 and CDR2: SGHTA and FQGNSA.

Details on this clonotype: The junction does not match germline at one end; this may be a read error. The rearrangement uses TRBV6-2 or TRBV6-3 and TRBJ2-7, with 12 bases fitting TRBD1. The germline V gene has CDR1 MNHEY and CDR2 SVGEGT. The CDR3 loop spans 17 amino acids. CDR3 in amino acids: CASSYNFGTGGPYEKYF. DNA for the CDR3: TGTGCCAGCAGTTACAACTTCGGGACAGGGGGCCCCTACGAGAAGTACTTT.

As to this clonotype: Likely a read error: the CDR3 ends without its conserved phenylalanine or tryptophan. The chain recombines TRBV6-2 or TRBV6-3 with TRBJ2-7; the D is unclear. The V gene's germline CDR1 is MNHEY and CDR2 SVGEGT. V shed 9 bases and J shed 0 bases, with 6 bases lying between them. The CDR3 is 11 amino acids. The CDR3 DNA is TGTGCCAGAAACTCCTCCTACGAGCAGTACTTG. This sequence encodes CARNSSYEQYL.

In its sample, this clonotype was seen many times. The chain links TRBV12-3 or TRBV12-4 to TRBJ1-1; 11 nucleotides agree with TRBD1. CDR3 length: 15 amino acids. Germline trimming cut 4 bases from V and 5 bases from J; bases unmatched to any gene: 6. The CDR3 sequence is CASSSLRDRGTEAFF. The CDR3 nucleotides read TGTGCCAGCAGTTCACTCCGGGACAGGGGGACTGAAGCTTTCTTT.

For this clonotype: A much larger clone lies a single base off, so this may be a read error. The chain carries TRBV5-4 and TRBJ2-2; 11 nucleotides match TRBD1. CDR1 and CDR2 from the germline V gene are SGHNT and YYREEE (reference sequence). This CDR3 is 17 amino acids long. The CDR3, as DNA: TGTGTCAGCAGCCGTCCCGGGACAGGGGGGATGGGCGGGGAGCTGTTTTTT. This translates into CVSSRPGTGGMGGELFF.

This clonotype appeared a single time. With a much larger clone just one base away, this may be a read error. The gene calls are TRBV3-1 and TRBJ2-1, with a possible D match to TRBD2 (5 bases). This CDR3 has 17 amino acids. Germline assignment: CDR1 LGHDT and CDR2 YNNKEL (reference sequence). In DNA, the CDR3 is TGTTCCAGCAGCCAAGAAGTAGCCAGCGGCCCTAAGAATGAGCAGTTCTTC. Amino acids: CSSSQEVASGPKNEQFF.

This clonotype was seen many times. The chain joins TRBV28 to TRBJ2-7; D is uncertain. In germline, CDR1 is MDHEN, CDR2 SYDVKM. There are 12 residues in the CDR3. V was cut by 2 bases and J by 3 bases, with 5 bases left in between. This CDR3 reads CASSLPGYEQYF. CDR3 DNA sequence: TGTGCCAGCAGTTTACCGGGCTACGAGCAGTACTTC.

This clonotype was recorded at least ten times. CDR3 DNA: TGTGCCAGCAGTTTATCAGGGGGCCAAGAGACCCAGTACTTC. Translation: CASSLSGGQETQYF. The chain has TRBV12-3 or TRBV12-4 and TRBJ2-5, with TRBD1 identical over 7 bases. The CDR3 loop spans 14 amino acids. V shed 2 bases, J shed 1 base, and the junction held 1 base outside the gene matches.

This clonotype was observed at least ten times. The chain joins TRBV3-1 to TRBJ1-5; 10 bases agree with TRBD1. The length of the CDR3 is 15 residues. The V and J ends lost 4 bases and 7 bases, in that order; junction bases with no gene match: 7. Germline assignment: CDR1 LGHDT and CDR2 YNNKEL (reference sequence). The CDR3: CASSPRQGARQPQHF. CDR3 coding DNA: TGTGCCAGCAGCCCCAGACAGGGGGCGCGGCAGCCCCAGCATTTT.

This clonotype showed up just a few times. A much larger clone lies a single base off, so this may be a read error. The chain recombines TRBV6-1 with TRBJ2-2, with TRBD2 matching over 15 bases. Trimming removed 4 bases from V and 1 base from J; junction bases left unmatched: 4. In germline, CDR1 is MNHNS, CDR2 SASEGT. The CDR3 covers 18 residues. The CDR3 sequence is CASSVGLAGGQNTGELFF. The CDR3 DNA reads as TGTGCCAGCAGTGTGGGACTAGCGGGGGGCCAGAACACCGGGGAGCTGTTTTTT.

This clonotype was picked up many times. The chain couples TRBV19 to TRBJ2-2; no reliable D call. V was clipped by 3 bases and J by 2 bases, with 4 bases between them. Germline-derived CDR1 and CDR2 are LNHDA and SQIVND (reference sequence). The CDR3 is 13 amino acids. The CDR3 bases are TGTGCCAGTAGTATCTTCAACACCGGGGAGCTGTTTTTT. Its protein product is CASSIFNTGELFF.

This clonotype was counted ten times or more. This chain links TRBV7-2 with TRBJ1-2; no firm D call. Germline CDR1 SGHTA, CDR2 FQGNSA. Trimming removed 8 bases from V and 0 bases from J, with 13 bases in between. CDR3 length equals 14 residues. CDR3 bases: TGTGCCAGCTCAAATTCTCGGGCTAACTATGGCTACACCTTC. Its translation is CASSNSRANYGYTF.

The chain uses TRBV7-9 and TRBJ2-1, with D perhaps TRBD1 (7 bases). Trimming stripped 5 bases from V and 6 bases from J, with 23 bases between. The CDR3 length is 17 residues. Germline V gives CDR1 SEHNR, CDR2 FQNEAQ (reference sequence). CDR3 in DNA: TGTGCCAGCAGCCCTCCGTCTGGGTCAGGGGGGATCAATGAGCAGTTCTTC. It codes for CASSPPSGSGGINEQFF.

Worth noting for this clonotype: A much larger clone lies one base from this, so it may be a read error. The V and J genes are TRBV6-2 or TRBV6-3 and TRBJ2-4; D may be TRBD1 or TRBD2 (6 bases each). Germline V gives CDR1 MNHEY, CDR2 SVGEGT. Between the trimmed V and J ends, which lost 7 bases and 4 bases, there was a span of 11 bases. The CDR3 covers 13 residues. CDR3 bases: TGTGCCAGCATCGGGGGCACTAAAAACATTCAGTACTTC. Protein product: CASIGGTKNIQYF.

This clonotype was seen repeatedly, ten times or more. The chain uses TRBV6-1 and TRBJ2-7; D is uncertain. Germline V gene sequence: CDR1 MNHNS, CDR2 SASEGT. This CDR3 has 13 amino acids. The V and J ends lost 7 bases and 6 bases respectively, with 16 bases between them. The CDR3: CASTPGSRREQYF. The CDR3 nucleotides read TGTGCCAGCACGCCTGGGTCCAGGCGCGAGCAGTACTTC.

This clonotype was counted many times. This chain joins TRBV20-1 and TRBJ1-5; perhaps TRBD1 as D (6 bases). This CDR3 contains 14 residues. Germline CDR1 reads DFQATT; CDR2 reads SNEGSKA (reference sequence). The ends were cut back, 1 base at V and 7 bases at J, with 14 bases in the middle. CDR3 sequence: CSARVGGTRQPQHF. Written as DNA, the CDR3 is TGCAGTGCTAGAGTAGGGGGGACCCGGCAGCCCCAGCATTTT.

This clonotype has ten or more counts. The chain carries TRBV12-3 or TRBV12-4 and TRBJ1-2; D may be TRBD1 (6 bases). V was cut by 0 bases and J by 3 bases, with 11 bases left in between. The CDR3 loop spans 15 amino acids. In DNA form, the CDR3 reads TGTGCCAGCAGTTTAGCCCTAGGGGGGGACTATGGCTACACCTTC. It codes for CASSLALGGDYGYTF.

Notes on this clonotype: A much bigger clone sits one base away, suggesting this may be a read error. This rearrangement joins TRBV20-1 to TRBJ2-5; D is perhaps TRBD1 (6 bases). The germline gives CDR1 DFQATT, CDR2 SNEGSKA (reference sequence). Trimming took off 4 bases at V and 5 bases at J, with 20 bases between the two ends. The CDR3 length is 15 residues. CDR3 bases: TGCAGTGCTAAACGCGTGCGGGCACAGGGCGAGACCCAGTACTTC. It is translated as CSAKRVRAQGETQYF.